The following is a T cell receptor beta chain sequence with its context. Only in-frame clones appear in the TCRdb table, and some are missing; sequencing was by immunoSEQ multiplex PCR. The sample records under 100,000 clones, around three quarters being singletons. The data were taken from a study of blood T cell repertoires in COVID-19. The specimen sequenced was peripheral blood. The source is a woman of 80 years or more with active or convalescent COVID-19.

The DNA of the CDR3 is TGTGCCAGCAGGAGACTAGCCGGGACCGGGGAGCTGTTTTTT. This translates into CASRRLAGTGELFF. The chain employs TRBV7-2 and TRBJ2-2, with 7 bases identical to TRBD2. The CDR3 totals 14 residues. Per the germline V gene, CDR1 is SGHTA and CDR2 is FQGNSA. The V segment lost 6 bases and the J segment 5 bases; nucleotides outside the gene matches: 6.